This section outlines one T cell receptor beta chain sequence together with its context. What it binds is unknown. Between the trimmed V and J ends, which lost 1 base and 9 bases, there was a span of 10 bases. Germline V gene sequence: CDR1 DFQATT, CDR2 SNEGSKA (reference sequence). The CDR3 totals 11 residues. The sample comes from a study of cytomegalovirus exposure and HLA in healthy donors. Study at large: Clustering assigned 70% to 90% of the approximately 430 genotyped donors to the Caucasian-associated ancestry cluster.

The study ran its PCR with 60 Vbeta and 13 Jbeta primers. The repertoire was sequenced with immunoSEQ multiplex PCR; TCRdb's copy has only in-frame clones and lacks some. The sample totals about 53,000 clones. Study results and caveats: A later analysis found most CMV-associated TCR beta chains apparently HLA-restricted.

Input material: PBMCs. The source of this sequence is a woman aged 18-30 years in good health and CMV-seronegative. The chain joins TRBV20-1 to TRBJ2-7; D gene ambiguous. CDR3 sequence: CSARVARRQYF. The CDR3 DNA reads as TGCAGTGCTAGAGTCGCCCGGAGGCAGTACTTC.